This TCR beta chain was recorded in a study of T cell repertoires in cytomegalovirus infection. For the study at large: Recently identified HLA-C-restricted and well-studied HLA-B-restricted CMV epitopes were used. Evidence of both CMV infection and a matching HLA type came from public TCR beta signatures. Broader study findings: HLA-C-restricted CMV clonotypes gave the most frequent clonotype in two of eight donors. Public TCR beta family frequency separated CMV-and-HLA carriers, including in an independent cohort.

CDR1 is DFQATT and CDR2 is SNEGSKA in the germline V gene (reference sequence). The CDR3 has 16 amino acids. Trimming stripped 0 bases from V and 0 bases from J, with 12 bases between. TCRdb re-called the reads through MiXCR, storing one row per CDR3 protein. The sample yields 570,000 or so distinct CDR3 sequences, 40% seen once. This clonotype showed up just a few times. The antigen is unknown. The sequencing used cultured PBMCs, collected from culture after CMV antigen stimulation. The receptor was isolated from a human donor in good health (CMV status not recorded). Some clones in this sample may be carry-over from other donors' samples. The rearrangement joins TRBV20-1 to TRBJ1-3; D might be TRBD1 (6 bases). The CDR3 is CSARDSTGDSGNTIYF. The DNA for the CDR3 is TGCAGTGCTAGAGACTCGACAGGCGACTCTGGAAACACCATATATTTT.